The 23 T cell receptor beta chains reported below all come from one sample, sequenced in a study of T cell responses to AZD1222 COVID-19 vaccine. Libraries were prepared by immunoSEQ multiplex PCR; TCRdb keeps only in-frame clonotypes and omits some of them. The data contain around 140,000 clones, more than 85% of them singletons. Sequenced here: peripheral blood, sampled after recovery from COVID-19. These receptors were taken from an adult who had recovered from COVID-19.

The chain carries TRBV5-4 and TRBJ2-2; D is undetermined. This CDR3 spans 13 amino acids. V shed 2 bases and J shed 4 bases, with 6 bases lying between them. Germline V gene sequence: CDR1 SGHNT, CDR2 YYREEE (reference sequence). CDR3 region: CASSFGTTGELFF. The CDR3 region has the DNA TGTGCCAGCAGCTTCGGTACCACCGGGGAGCTGTTTTTT.

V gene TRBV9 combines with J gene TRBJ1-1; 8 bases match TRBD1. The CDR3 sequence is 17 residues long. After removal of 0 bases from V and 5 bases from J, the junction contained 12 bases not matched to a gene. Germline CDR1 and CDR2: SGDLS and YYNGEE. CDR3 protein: CASSVEILTGAETEAFF. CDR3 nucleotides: TGTGCCAGCAGCGTAGAAATCCTGACAGGGGCAGAGACTGAAGCTTTCTTT. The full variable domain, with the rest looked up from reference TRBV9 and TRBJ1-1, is DSGVTQTPKHLITATGQRVTLRCSPRSGDLSVYWYQQSLDQGLQFLIQYYNGEERAKGNILERFSAQQFPDLHSELNLSSLELGDSALYFCASSVEILTGAETEAFFGQGTRLTVV.

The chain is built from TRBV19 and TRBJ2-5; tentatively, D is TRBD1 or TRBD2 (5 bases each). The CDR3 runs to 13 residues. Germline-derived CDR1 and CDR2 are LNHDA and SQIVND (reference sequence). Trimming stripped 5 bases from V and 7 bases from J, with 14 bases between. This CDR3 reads CASSGRDRRTQYF. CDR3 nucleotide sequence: TGTGCCAGTAGTGGCCGGGACCGAAGGACCCAGTACTTC.

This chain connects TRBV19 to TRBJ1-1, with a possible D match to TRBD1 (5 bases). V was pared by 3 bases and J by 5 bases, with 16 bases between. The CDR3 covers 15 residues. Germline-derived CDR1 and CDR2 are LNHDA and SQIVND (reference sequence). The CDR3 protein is CASSIRGAPKTEAFF. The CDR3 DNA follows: TGTGCCAGTAGTATCCGCGGGGCGCCAAAGACTGAAGCTTTCTTT.

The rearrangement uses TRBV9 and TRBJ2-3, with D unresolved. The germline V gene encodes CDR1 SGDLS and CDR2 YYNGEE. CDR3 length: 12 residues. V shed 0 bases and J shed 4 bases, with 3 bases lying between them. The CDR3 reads CASSVDPDTQYF. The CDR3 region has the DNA TGTGCCAGCAGCGTAGATCCAGATACGCAGTATTTT.

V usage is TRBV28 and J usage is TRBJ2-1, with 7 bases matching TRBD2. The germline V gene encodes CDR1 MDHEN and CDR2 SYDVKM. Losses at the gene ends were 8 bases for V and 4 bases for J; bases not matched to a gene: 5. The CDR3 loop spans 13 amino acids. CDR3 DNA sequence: TGTGCCAGCTTCAAGCGGGGTTACAATGAGCAGTTCTTC. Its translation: CASFKRGYNEQFF.

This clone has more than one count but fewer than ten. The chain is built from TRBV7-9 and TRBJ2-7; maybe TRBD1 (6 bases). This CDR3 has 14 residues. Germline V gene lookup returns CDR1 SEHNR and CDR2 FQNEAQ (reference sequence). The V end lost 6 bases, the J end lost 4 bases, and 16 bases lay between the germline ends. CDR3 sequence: CASREAQGDYEQYF. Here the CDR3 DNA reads TGTGCCAGCAGGGAAGCACAGGGAGATTACGAGCAGTACTTC.

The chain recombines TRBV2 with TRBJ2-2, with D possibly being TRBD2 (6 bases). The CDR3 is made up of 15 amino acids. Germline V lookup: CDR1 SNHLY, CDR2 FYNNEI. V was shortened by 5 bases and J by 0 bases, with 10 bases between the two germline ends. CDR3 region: CASSWGETNTGELFF. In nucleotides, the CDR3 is TGTGCCAGCAGTTGGGGGGAAACGAACACCGGGGAGCTGTTTTTT.

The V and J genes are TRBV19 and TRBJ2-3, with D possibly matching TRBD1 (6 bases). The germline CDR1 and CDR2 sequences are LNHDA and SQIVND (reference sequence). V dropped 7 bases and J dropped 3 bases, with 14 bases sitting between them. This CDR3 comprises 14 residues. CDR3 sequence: CASTESGATDTQYF. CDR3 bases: TGTGCCAGTACGGAGTCAGGGGCAACAGATACGCAGTATTTT.

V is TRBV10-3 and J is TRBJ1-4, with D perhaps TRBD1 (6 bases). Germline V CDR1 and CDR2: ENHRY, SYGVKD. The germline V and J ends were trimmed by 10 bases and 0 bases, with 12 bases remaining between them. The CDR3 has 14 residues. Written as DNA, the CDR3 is TGTGCCACCAACCCAGGGGCAACTAATGAAAAACTGTTTTTT. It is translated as CATNPGATNEKLFF.

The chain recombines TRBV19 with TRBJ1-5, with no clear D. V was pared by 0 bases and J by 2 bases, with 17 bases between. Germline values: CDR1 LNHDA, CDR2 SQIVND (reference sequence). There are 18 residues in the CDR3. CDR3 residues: CASSIDRTRGVGNQPQHF. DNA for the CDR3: TGTGCCAGTAGTATAGACAGAACACGGGGAGTAGGCAATCAGCCCCAGCATTTT. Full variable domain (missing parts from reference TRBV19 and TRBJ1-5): DGGITQSPKYLFRKEGQNVTLSCEQNLNHDAMYWYRQDPGQGLRLIYYSQIVNDFQKGDIAEGYSVSREKKESFPLTVTSAQKNPTAFYLCASSIDRTRGVGNQPQHFGDGTRLSIL.

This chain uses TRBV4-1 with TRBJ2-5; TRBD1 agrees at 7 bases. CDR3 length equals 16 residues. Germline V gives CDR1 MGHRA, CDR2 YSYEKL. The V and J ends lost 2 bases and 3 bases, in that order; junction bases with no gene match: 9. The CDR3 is CASSQPMDRSEETQYF. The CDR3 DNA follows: TGCGCCAGCAGCCAACCCATGGACAGGTCCGAAGAGACCCAGTACTTC.

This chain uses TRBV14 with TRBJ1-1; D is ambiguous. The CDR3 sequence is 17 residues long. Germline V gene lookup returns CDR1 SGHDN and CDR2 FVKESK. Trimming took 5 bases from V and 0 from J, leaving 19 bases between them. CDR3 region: CASSNADFPYMNTEAFF. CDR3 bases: TGTGCCAGCAGCAACGCGGACTTCCCCTACATGAACACTGAAGCTTTCTTT.

CDR3 sequence (DNA): TGTGCCAGCAGTGCCTTCAGGGTAATGGAAACAGATACGCAGTATTTT. Protein sequence: CASSAFRVMETDTQYF. The J gene is TRBJ2-3, the V gene TRBV28; maybe TRBD1 (5 bases). CDR3 size: 16 residues. The germline V and J ends were trimmed by 5 bases and 3 bases, with 18 bases remaining between them. Germline values: CDR1 MDHEN, CDR2 SYDVKM.

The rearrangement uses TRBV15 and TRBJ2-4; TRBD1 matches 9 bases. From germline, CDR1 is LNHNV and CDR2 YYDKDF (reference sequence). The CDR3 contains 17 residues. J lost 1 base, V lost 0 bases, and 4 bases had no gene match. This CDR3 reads CATSRDLQGAAKNIQYF. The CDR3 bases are TGTGCCACCAGCAGAGATCTACAGGGGGCTGCCAAAAACATTCAGTACTTC.

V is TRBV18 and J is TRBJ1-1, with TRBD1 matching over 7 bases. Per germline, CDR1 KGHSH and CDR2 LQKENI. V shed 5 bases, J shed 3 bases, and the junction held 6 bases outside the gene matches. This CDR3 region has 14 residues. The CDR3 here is CASSRDSRDTEAFF. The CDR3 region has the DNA TGTGCCAGCTCAAGGGACAGTAGAGACACTGAAGCTTTCTTT.

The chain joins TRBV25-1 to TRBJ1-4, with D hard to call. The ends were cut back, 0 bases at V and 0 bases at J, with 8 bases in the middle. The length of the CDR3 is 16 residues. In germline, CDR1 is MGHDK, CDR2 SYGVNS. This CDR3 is CASSEYTPATNEKLFF. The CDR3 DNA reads TGTGCCAGCAGTGAATATACACCGGCAACTAATGAAAAACTGTTTTTT.

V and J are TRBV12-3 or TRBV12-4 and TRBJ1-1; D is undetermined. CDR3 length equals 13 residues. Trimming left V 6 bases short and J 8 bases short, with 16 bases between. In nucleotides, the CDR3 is TGTGCCAGCAGAAAAGACTCGGCCGAGGAAGCTTTCTTT. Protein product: CASRKDSAEEAFF.

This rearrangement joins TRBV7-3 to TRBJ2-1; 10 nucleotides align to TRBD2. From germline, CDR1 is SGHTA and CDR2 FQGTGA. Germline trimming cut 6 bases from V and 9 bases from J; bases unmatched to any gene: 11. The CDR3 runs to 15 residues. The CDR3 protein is CASSRSSGSWSEQFF. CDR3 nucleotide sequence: TGTGCCAGCAGTCGTTCTAGCGGGAGTTGGTCTGAGCAGTTCTTC.

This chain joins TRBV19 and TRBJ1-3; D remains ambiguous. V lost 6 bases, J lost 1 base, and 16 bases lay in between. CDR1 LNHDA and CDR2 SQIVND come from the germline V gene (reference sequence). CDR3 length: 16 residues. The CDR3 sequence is CASSFVPEVSGNTIYF. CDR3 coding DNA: TGTGCCAGTAGCTTCGTACCCGAGGTATCTGGAAACACCATATATTTT.

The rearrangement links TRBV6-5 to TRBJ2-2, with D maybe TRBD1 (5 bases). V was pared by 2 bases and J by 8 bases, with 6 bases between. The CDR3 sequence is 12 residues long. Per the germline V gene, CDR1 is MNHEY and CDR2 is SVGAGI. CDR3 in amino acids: CASSYRQGELFF. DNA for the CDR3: TGTGCCAGCAGTTACCGACAGGGGGAGCTGTTTTTT.

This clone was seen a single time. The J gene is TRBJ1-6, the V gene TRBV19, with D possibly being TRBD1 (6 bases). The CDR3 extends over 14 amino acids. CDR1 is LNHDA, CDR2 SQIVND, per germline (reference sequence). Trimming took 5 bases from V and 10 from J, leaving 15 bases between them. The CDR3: CASSLLGAGSPLHF. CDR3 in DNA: TGTGCCAGTAGTCTGCTGGGGGCAGGCTCACCCCTCCACTTT.

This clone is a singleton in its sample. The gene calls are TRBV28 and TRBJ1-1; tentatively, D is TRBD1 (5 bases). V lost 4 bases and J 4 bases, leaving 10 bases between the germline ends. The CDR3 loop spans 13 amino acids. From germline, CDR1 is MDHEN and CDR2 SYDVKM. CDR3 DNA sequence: TGTGCCAGCAGTTGGTGGGGGGTCACTGAAGCTTTCTTT. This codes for CASSWWGVTEAFF.